These 13 T cell receptor beta chains came from one sample sequenced in a study of vaccination and CD4 T cells after COVID-19. The treatment is: roughly nine-day PBMC culture with coronavirus spike peptide pools or control peptides (ViraFEST assay). Their recognized antigens are unknown. The Oncomine TCR Beta short-read assay generated sequence data from the DNA of cultured CD4+ T cells. TCRdb independently ran MiXCR on the PCR reads; one entry per CDR3 protein. The table includes more than 12,000 distinct CDR3 sequences, 73% detected once. The specimen was CD4+ T cells from blood, cultured in vitro. The receptor set was obtained from a human donor who had recovered from COVID-19.

V usage is TRBV19 and J usage is TRBJ1-5; 9 positions match TRBD1. The CDR3 has 15 amino acids. Per the germline V gene, CDR1 is LNHDA and CDR2 is SQIVND (reference sequence). The junction had 13 bases not matched to a gene; V was cut back by 11 bases and J by 5 bases. The DNA of the CDR3 is TGTGCCGCCCGAACAGGGGGACAGGGATATCAGCCCCAGCATTTT. Amino acids: CAARTGGQGYQPQHF.

V gene TRBV28 combines with J gene TRBJ2-1; the match to TRBD2 covers 10 bases. The germline V gene has CDR1 MDHEN and CDR2 SYDVKM. The CDR3 sequence is 15 residues long. V lost 2 bases, J lost 9 bases, and 7 bases stayed unmatched. The CDR3 DNA is TGTGCCAGCAGTTTAGGAGTAGCGGGAGGCGGTGAGCAGTTCTTC. It yields the protein CASSLGVAGGGEQFF.

The V and J genes are TRBV7-2 and TRBJ1-2; D gene ambiguous. CDR1 and CDR2 from the germline V gene are SGHTA and FQGNSA. The germline V and J ends were trimmed by 3 bases and 8 bases, with 16 bases remaining between them. The CDR3 consists of 14 residues. The CDR3 nucleotides read TGTGCCAGCAGCTTTTTAGGGAGGCCCGGGGGCTACACCTTC. It specifies CASSFLGRPGGYTF.

The genes are TRBV6-1 and TRBJ2-2; TRBD1 aligns across 7 bases. The germline CDR1 and CDR2 sequences are MNHNS and SASEGT. The CDR3 is made up of 15 amino acids. The trim removed 6 bases at V and 1 base at J, leaving 5 bases unmatched. The CDR3 DNA sequence: TGTGCCAGCAGAAACAGGGGCCAGAACACCGGGGAGCTGTTTTTT. Protein sequence: CASRNRGQNTGELFF.

This chain uses TRBV27 with TRBJ2-2, with TRBD1 identical over 8 bases. CDR1 is MNHEY and CDR2 is SMNVEV in the germline V gene (reference sequence). The CDR3 is 15 amino acids. The trim removed 5 bases at V and 4 bases at J, leaving 6 bases unmatched. CDR3 protein: CASSRQGLGTGELFF. The CDR3 DNA reads TGTGCCAGCAGTCGACAGGGGTTGGGCACCGGGGAGCTGTTTTTT.

V and J are TRBV20-1 and TRBJ2-7, with D hard to call. The CDR3 is made up of 11 amino acids. The germline V gene encodes CDR1 DFQATT and CDR2 SNEGSKA (reference sequence). Trimming left V 4 bases short and J 5 bases short, with 9 bases between. The CDR3 spells CSAMDPHEQYF. As DNA, the CDR3 is TGCAGTGCTATGGACCCGCACGAGCAGTACTTC.

The CDR3, as DNA: TGTGCCAGCAAGGAGCCGGGACAGAGGTCCGGGGAGCTGTTTTTT. It is translated as CASKEPGQRSGELFF. The V gene is TRBV6-1, the J gene TRBJ2-2; 7 bases map to TRBD1. V lost 7 bases to trimming and J lost 6 bases; unmatched junction nucleotides: 11. In germline, CDR1 is MNHNS, CDR2 SASEGT. The CDR3 runs to 15 residues.

The rearrangement joins TRBV28 to TRBJ1-1; D is ambiguous. V gave up 3 bases and J gave up 8 bases, with 13 bases separating them. The CDR3 sequence is 13 residues long. Germline V gene lookup returns CDR1 MDHEN and CDR2 SYDVKM. Written as DNA, the CDR3 is TGTGCCAGCAGTTTGGTAGGGCCAAGAGAAGCTTTCTTT. This translates into CASSLVGPREAFF. Using reference TRBV28 and TRBJ1-1 for the parts outside the CDR3, the full variable domain is DVKVTQSSRYLVKRTGEKVFLECVQDMDHENMFWYRQDPGLGLRLIYFSYDVKMKEKGDIPEGYSVSREKKERFSLILESASTNQTSMYLCASSLVGPREAFFGQGTRLTVV.

Note on this clonotype: Compared with germline, one end of the junction differs, possibly owing to a read error. J is TRBJ2-7 and V is TRBV15; possibly TRBD1 or TRBD2 for D (5 bases each). Looked up from germline, CDR1 is LNHNV and CDR2 is YYDKDF (reference sequence). This CDR3 contains 12 residues. The CDR3 sequence: CATSRGGVTKHF. For the CDR3, the DNA is TGTGCCACCAGCAGAGGAGGGGTTACAAAACACTTC.

This chain joins TRBV7-2 and TRBJ1-2; 9 bases align to TRBD1. The ends lost 5 bases at V and 4 bases at J; junction bases unmatched: 8. In germline, CDR1 is SGHTA, CDR2 FQGNSA. CDR3 length: 15 amino acids. The CDR3 sequence is CASSEQGAGVYGYTF. The CDR3 nucleotides read TGTGCCAGCAGCGAACAGGGGGCGGGGGTCTATGGCTACACCTTC.

This clonotype was found a few times. The chain couples TRBV6-1 to TRBJ2-1, with 11 positions matching TRBD1. The J call is in doubt because the DNA end fits TRBJ2-7 better. The CDR3 has 13 residues. Per the germline V gene, CDR1 is MNHNS and CDR2 is SASEGT. The CDR3 DNA reads TGTGCCAGCAGCCGGGACAGGGGGTACGAGCAGTACTTC. It specifies CASSRDRGYEQYF.

This chain links TRBV7-2 with TRBJ2-7; no firm D call. Germline CDR1 SGHTA, CDR2 FQGNSA. Between the trimmed V and J ends, which lost 5 bases and 9 bases, there was a span of 23 bases. The CDR3 runs to 15 residues. This CDR3 reads CASSPQIPTGTGQYF. CDR3 DNA: TGTGCCAGCAGCCCACAGATCCCAACCGGTACGGGGCAGTACTTC.

The chain combines TRBV10-3 with TRBJ2-7; D might be TRBD2 (5 bases). Germline assignment: CDR1 ENHRY and CDR2 SYGVKD. The CDR3 is made up of 12 amino acids. Between the trimmed V and J ends, which lost 0 bases and 6 bases, there was a span of 6 bases. In nucleotides, the CDR3 is TGTGCCATCAGTGAGTCAGGAGGCGAGCAGTACTTC. It translates to CAISESGGEQYF.